The present T cell receptor beta chain was sequenced within a study of T cells in tuberculosis. At the level of the study: T cells were selected with CD1B tetramers loaded with glucose monomycolate.

The data were produced by immunoSEQ multiplex PCR, yet TCRdb's version contains in-frame clones alone and is incomplete. The sample has roughly 40,000 clones, approximately 95% seen once. The receptor comes from a donor aged 10-35 years with latent tuberculosis or without tuberculosis infection. The material sequenced was PBMCs.

The CDR3, as DNA: TGTGCCAGCAGTATGCGGGGCTCCTACGAGCAGTACTTC. Its protein is CASSMRGSYEQYF. The V gene is TRBV2, the J gene TRBJ2-7; tentative D call: TRBD2 (6 bases). CDR1 SNHLY and CDR2 FYNNEI come from the germline V gene. The CDR3 runs to 13 residues. Deletions cut 5 bases from V and 0 bases from J, with 8 bases between. Complete variable domain (other parts from reference TRBV2 and TRBJ2-7): EPEVTQTPSHQVTQMGQEVILRCVPISNHLYFYWYRQILGQKVEFLVSFYNNEISEKSEIFDDQFSVERPDGSNFTLKIRSTKLEDSAMYFCASSMRGSYEQYFGPGTRLTVT.